This T cell receptor beta chain was captured by sequencing in a study of T cell clonotyping in hematopoietic cell transplantation. Study results and limitations: Few recipient clonotypes overlapped donors; over 95% were de novo at given depth. Higher Inverse Simpson Index values in graft donor and pretransplant recipient predicted broader posttransplant TCR diversity. After transplant, recipient diversity fell while pathologically expanded clonotypes grew through day 180.

Profiling relied on immunoSEQ multiplex PCR, and the TCRdb table lists in-frame clones only, not all of them. The table includes some 40,000 clones, roughly 96% detected once. About this clone itself: As yet, its antigen is unknown.

The sequence came from a man younger than 40 in good health. Some clones in this sample may be carry-over from other donors' samples. Sequences were obtained from peripheral blood mononuclear cells.

Here the CDR3 reads CAQGAGANVLTF. CDR3 nucleotides: TGTGCTCAAGGGGCTGGGGCCAACGTCCTGACTTTC. This chain connects TRBV7-9 to TRBJ2-6, with D perhaps TRBD1 (5 bases). This CDR3 contains 12 residues. Germline V gives CDR1 SEHNR, CDR2 FQNEAQ (reference sequence).